A selection of T cell receptor beta chains follows, all from one sample in a study of identifying expanded T cells in peripheral blood. Clones were sequenced by immunoSEQ multiplex PCR, and TCRdb holds only the in-frame ones, with some missing. The sample records 70,000 to 95,000 clones, 70% to 90% being singletons. The specimen was blood. These receptors came from a person aged 18 to 75 in good health. CDR3s include the opening cysteine and the closing phenylalanine or tryptophan. Fields, in order: V gene, clone size, J gene, D gene, CDR3 DNA, CDR3 protein. A D gene is named only where the DNA matches it firmly. Clone size, where shown, is once, few, many, or a class for clones that have expanded.

TRBV30	.	TRBJ2-7	.	TGTGCCTGGATGCACACCGATGAGCAGTACTTC	CAWMHTDEQYF
TRBV4-1	.	TRBJ1-2	.	TGCGCCAGCAGCCCTACCGGACCCGCAACGGGGTATGGCTACACCTTC	CASSPTGPATGYGYTF
TRBV28	.	TRBJ1-2	TRBD1	TGTGCCAGCAGCCAGAGCGGACAGGTCTATGGCTACACCTTC	CASSQSGQVYGYTF
TRBV18	.	TRBJ1-1	TRBD1	TGTGCCAGCTCACCGCAAATAGGGGGACAGGGGGCGAGAATTAACACTGAAGCTTTCTTT	CASSPQIGGQGARINTEAFF
TRBV18	.	TRBJ2-7	.	TGTGCCAGCTCAACGGGACCGGGAGTCACCTACGAGCAGTACTTC	CASSTGPGVTYEQYF
TRBV6-7	.	TRBJ2-3	TRBD2	TGTGCCAGCAGTTACATCCGGGAGGCTTCCCCAGATACGCAGTATTTT	CASSYIREASPDTQYF
TRBV9	.	TRBJ2-3	TRBD2	TGTGCCAGCAGCGTAGGTGGTAGCGGGGTGATCGCGGATACGCAGTATTTT	CASSVGGSGVIADTQYF
TRBV5-1	.	TRBJ1-1	TRBD1	TGCGCCAGCAGCCTCCTACCGGGACAGGGGGCGCGTTCGAACACTGAAGCTTTCTTT	CASSLLPGQGARSNTEAFF
TRBV25-1	.	TRBJ2-3	TRBD1	TGTGCCAGCATCCTGAATGGCCGGGACAGGGCGTCAGATACGCAGTATTTT	CASILNGRDRASDTQYF
TRBV2	.	TRBJ2-7	TRBD2	TGTGCCACCCGACTAGCGGGAGGCGCAAGGGGGTTCTACGAGCAGTACTTC	CATRLAGGARGFYEQYF
TRBV5-1	once	TRBJ1-2	.	TGCGCCAGCAGCTTGTGGGGTCACCTTGGCTACACCTTC	CASSLWGHLGYTF
TRBV5-6	.	TRBJ1-2	.	TGTGCCACCCGAACAGGATTTGCGGGCTATGGCTACACCTTC	CATRTGFAGYGYTF
TRBV10-3	.	TRBJ1-3	.	TGTGCCATCAGTGGAGCCGATGGAAACACCATATATTTT	CAISGADGNTIYF
TRBV18	.	TRBJ2-1	.	TGTGCCAGCTCACCTATGAGCTCCTACAATGAGCAGTTCTTC	CASSPMSSYNEQFF
TRBV19	.	TRBJ2-7	.	TGTGCCAGTAGTATCCTCGGGGGCGAGCAGTACTTC	CASSILGGEQYF
TRBV5-6	.	TRBJ1-2	TRBD1	TGTGCCAGCAGTTCCGGGACAGATTATGGCTACACCTTC	CASSSGTDYGYTF
TRBV19	.	TRBJ2-3	TRBD1	TGTGCCAGTAGTTCCCCGACAGGGGGCAGCGATACGCAGTATTTT	CASSSPTGGSDTQYF
TRBV28	.	TRBJ2-2	TRBD1	TGTGCCAGCAGTTTCCACGGACAGGGGGCCGGGGAGCTGTTTTTT	CASSFHGQGAGELFF
TRBV19	.	TRBJ1-6	TRBD1	TGTGCCAGTAGTATTGCCCGGACAGGGGGGAATTCACCCCTCCACTTT	CASSIARTGGNSPLHF
TRBV10-1	.	TRBJ1-2	.	TGCGCCAGCAGTGGGATAGAGGGTTTGTCAGGGTATGGCTACACCTTC	CASSGIEGLSGYGYTF
TRBV5-5	.	TRBJ1-4	.	TGTGCCAGCAGCTCAAGATATCAGGGCGCAACTAATGAAAAACTGTTTTTT	CASSSRYQGATNEKLFF
TRBV7-9	.	TRBJ1-1	TRBD1	TGTGCCAGCAGCTTAGCGGGACAGGCCATGAACACTGAAGCTTTCTTT	CASSLAGQAMNTEAFF
TRBV6-4	.	TRBJ1-2	.	TGTGCCAGCAGCCCGGACGGGAGCTATGGCTACACCTTC	CASSPDGSYGYTF
TRBV11-2	.	TRBJ2-5	.	TGTGCCAGCAGCCATCCAGGGACGTCGGGGATAACCCAGTACTTC	CASSHPGTSGITQYF
TRBV10-3	once	TRBJ1-2	.	TGTGCCATCAGTCAGGGCGACTATGGCTACACCTTC	CAISQGDYGYTF
TRBV9	.	TRBJ1-2	.	TGTGCCAGCAGCGGACAGTATGGCTACACCTTC	CASSGQYGYTF
TRBV5-4	.	TRBJ1-3	.	TGTGCCAGCAGCAAAACCGCGCAGGGCTCTGGAAACACCATATATTTT	CASSKTAQGSGNTIYF
TRBV10-3	.	TRBJ2-2	.	TGTGCCATCAGCCCCAGTCTAGGAGACACCGGGGAGCTGTTTTTT	CAISPSLGDTGELFF
TRBV6-1	once	TRBJ1-2	.	TGTGCCAGCAGTGAAGTACCAGGCTCACGCACCTTC	CASSEVPGSRTF
TRBV4-2	.	TRBJ2-3	.	TGTGCCAGCAGCCAAGATCTTGGGCTCCCCCCAGATACGCAGTATTTT	CASSQDLGLPPDTQYF
TRBV4-2	.	TRBJ1-4	.	TGTGCCAGCAGCCGAGAGCAGGGGACAACTAATGAAAAACTGTTTTTT	CASSREQGTTNEKLFF
TRBV5-5	.	TRBJ2-7	.	TGTGCCAGCAGCCAGACCGGGACATCGTACGGTTACGAGCAGTACTTC	CASSQTGTSYGYEQYF
TRBV7-2	.	TRBJ2-1	.	TGTGCCAGCAGCGGTAGCGTCTACAATGAGCAGTTCTTC	CASSGSVYNEQFF
TRBV18	.	TRBJ1-4	.	TGTGCCAGCTCACCAGAGTCCCAGGGCGGTGAAAAACTGTTTTTT	CASSPESQGGEKLFF
TRBV19	.	TRBJ2-4	.	TGTGCCAGTAGGGGGACACCGCTAGCCAAAAACATTCAGTACTTC	CASRGTPLAKNIQYF
TRBV5-1	.	TRBJ2-7	.	TGCGCCAGCAGCTTTACCAACAGGGCTTCCTCCTACGAGCAGTACTTC	CASSFTNRASSYEQYF
TRBV7-9	.	TRBJ2-7	.	TGTGCCAGCAGCTTAGAGGCCCTGGGCGAGCAGTACTTC	CASSLEALGEQYF
TRBV4-1	.	TRBJ2-5	TRBD2	TGCGCCAGCAGCCAAGATCCCCCTAGCGGGGGTCATCGGGAGACCCAGTACTTC	CASSQDPPSGGHRETQYF
TRBV19	.	TRBJ1-5	.	TGTGCCAGTAGTATAGGGGGAGCATCGGCAGCCGTTAAGGGTAGCAATCAGCCCCAGCATTTT	CASSIGGASAAVKGSNQPQHF
TRBV5-1	.	TRBJ1-1	TRBD1	TGCGCCAGCAGCTTAACCGGGACAGGGGAGACTGAAGCTTTCTTT	CASSLTGTGETEAFF
TRBV7-9	.	TRBJ1-4	.	TGTGCCAGCAGCTTAGGAGGACCAACTAATGAAAAACTGTTTTTT	CASSLGGPTNEKLFF
TRBV18	.	TRBJ1-2	.	TGTGCCAGCTCACCAGACCAGAACTATGGCTACACCTTC	CASSPDQNYGYTF
TRBV6-6	.	TRBJ1-4	.	TGTGCCAGCAGCTACCGACAGTACCCTAATGAAAAACTGTTTTTT	CASSYRQYPNEKLFF
TRBV5-8	.	TRBJ2-1	.	TGTGCCAGCAGCTTCGGGATGACAGCATACAATGAGCAGTTCTTC	CASSFGMTAYNEQFF
TRBV5-6	.	TRBJ1-4	.	TGTGCCAGCAGCGTATGGGTCACCGATGAAAAACTGTTTTTT	CASSVWVTDEKLFF
TRBV14	.	TRBJ2-7	.	TGTGCCAGCAGCCTTCAGGGCGGATTCTACGAGCAGTACTTC	CASSLQGGFYEQYF
TRBV19	.	TRBJ1-6	.	TGTGCCAGTAGTATAGTGGGGGGGGATTCACCCCTCCACTTT	CASSIVGGDSPLHF